This entry concerns a single TCR beta chain. The data stem from a study of blood T cell repertoires in COVID-19. For the study at large: PBMCs, B-cell-depleted T cells, or T cells were the source of the cDNA or gDNA that made up the material.

This CDR3 is built from 17 residues. V shed 5 bases and J 0 bases; nucleotides not matched to a gene: 9. The germline CDR1 and CDR2 sequences are MNHNY and SVGAGI (reference sequence). Clones were read by immunoSEQ multiplex PCR, and TCRdb kept only the in-frame ones, dropping some. The data hold approximately 94,000 clones, with approximately 80% observed a single time. The specimen sequenced was peripheral blood. The chain couples TRBV6-6 to TRBJ2-1, with 8 nucleotides matching TRBD2. The origin of this receptor is a man in his 60s with acute or convalescent COVID-19. CDR3 region: CASSPRGGPTSYNEQFF. The CDR3 region has the DNA TGTGCCAGCAGTCCCCGCGGGGGGCCGACCTCCTACAATGAGCAGTTCTTC.